This T cell receptor beta chain was observed in a study of shared clonotypes between healthy human individuals. Regarding the study as a whole: Naive subsets generally had larger estimated richness than memory subsets.

A split of CD4+ cells into CD45RA+ naive and CD45RA-negative memory subsets was performed. To note about this clone: Its antigen is currently unknown.

Looked up from germline, CDR1 is ENHRY and CDR2 is SYGVKD. The CDR3 covers 14 residues. Trimming took off 5 bases at V and 8 bases at J, with 16 bases between the two ends. Authors' analysis steps: Owing to the provision of junction-only sequences devoid of quality scores by immunoSEQ, filtering differed. The table came from immunoSEQ multiplex PCR; TCRdb's copy has only in-frame clones and leaves some out. That table supplies the V and J calls and clone size; D and trimming were determined from the DNA. The sample records approximately 2.5 million clones, roughly 93% being singletons. The source is a young man in good health. Some clones in this sample may be carry-over from other donors' samples. The specimen was naive CD4+ T cells from PBMCs. As for subset: CD45RA+ positively selected. V gene TRBV10-3 combines with J gene TRBJ2-1; D gene uncertain. The CDR3 is CAISRPGDGDEQFF. In DNA form, the CDR3 reads TGTGCCATCAGTAGACCAGGCGATGGAGATGAGCAGTTCTTC.